These T cell receptor beta chains were read from a single sample in a study of identical twins. TCRdb re-called the 5' RACE reads with MiXCR, one entry per CDR3 protein. The sample shows roughly 200,000 distinct CDR3 sequences, approximately 15% of them seen only once. The same sample was also used in a study of T cells expressing NK-cell markers.

The sequencing sample was made of CD8+ T cells sorted from blood. These receptors all stem from a young woman in good health. Each CDR3 is given without its conserved first and last residue. Clone size, where shown, is once, few, many, or a class for clones that have expanded.

TRBJ2-1,many,TRBV12-3/TRBV12-4,ASSHQHNEQF
TRBJ1-1,many,TRBV7-6,ASSLNVKGGLEAF
TRBJ1-2,NA,TRBV2,ASSESAQSFYGYT
TRBJ2-7,NA,TRBV15,ATSVGLSYEQY
TRBJ2-1,NA,TRBV9,ASSVAAGDGNEQF
TRBJ2-6,many,TRBV4-1,ASSQDSSSGANVLT
TRBJ2-5,few,TRBV4-3,ASSQEAEQVGGETQY
TRBJ2-3,NA,TRBV6-1,ASRETSGGNTDTQY
TRBJ2-2,NA,TRBV7-8,ASSLLRGWTGELF
TRBJ2-2,many,TRBV7-2,ASSGRTGELF
TRBJ2-7,few,TRBV7-2,ASSLMASAYPRLYEQY
TRBJ2-1,NA,TRBV9,ASSVGAGGVYEQF
TRBJ2-7,NA,TRBV18,ASSPGHTYEQY
TRBJ2-7,NA,TRBV27,ASSPGTSVGEQY
TRBJ2-5,NA,TRBV11-2,ASIEDTPSAETQY
TRBJ2-7,few,TRBV27,ASSHLPGSEQY
TRBJ1-6,NA,TRBV6-5,ASSYDNSPLH
TRBJ2-1,few,TRBV12-3/TRBV12-4,ASPSGTSGSYNEQF
TRBJ2-1,NA,TRBV6-2/TRBV6-3,ASSKDHRDEQF
TRBJ2-7,few,TRBV4-3,ASSQAGGSPEEQY
TRBJ2-3,NA,TRBV7-3,ASSLISGGASTDTQY
TRBJ1-2,few,TRBV20-1,SARGRQGQSYGYT
TRBJ2-4,NA,TRBV9,ASSVGDRENIQY
TRBJ2-5,few,TRBV6-2/TRBV6-3,ASRALAVRQETQY
TRBJ2-5,once,TRBV12-3/TRBV12-4,ASSLPTSGSRETQY
TRBJ1-5,few,TRBV7-9,ASSDDRPEPQH
TRBJ2-5,NA,TRBV7-9,ASSLGTLRAQY
TRBJ1-2,many,TRBV9,ASSPGPDVLIYGYT
TRBJ2-1,NA,TRBV9,ASSVGSIEDPDEQF
TRBJ2-1,few,TRBV6-2/TRBV6-3,ASSYGGRGNEQF
TRBJ1-1,NA,TRBV7-2,ASSFGPGPNTEAF
TRBJ2-4,few,TRBV20-1,SSSVGLAKNIQY
TRBJ1-2,many,TRBV3-1,ASSHPDSPKENGYT
TRBJ2-1,few,TRBV4-1,ASSRATSGSFYNEQF
TRBJ2-2,few,TRBV6-4,ASSEGAYTGELF
TRBJ1-2,few,TRBV29-1,SAPDGNYGYT
TRBJ2-7,NA,TRBV10-2,ASSDSVLYEQY
TRBJ2-1,NA,TRBV3-1,ASSQVNLGGAEQF
TRBJ2-7,NA,TRBV4-2,ASSQAPAYEQY
TRBJ1-1,many,TRBV20-1,SARSGTGSPEAF
TRBJ2-2,few,TRBV12-3/TRBV12-4,ASSPTITSGSAGELF
TRBJ2-1,few,TRBV27,ASSFPGTGLGEQF
TRBJ2-7,NA,TRBV7-3,ASSLIRRDRVDEQY
TRBJ2-1,NA,TRBV27,ASRGGPYNEQF
TRBJ2-1,few,TRBV5-1,ASFGTSGGAGNEQF
TRBJ2-7,few,TRBV12-3/TRBV12-4,ASSPGLAGGLYEQY
TRBJ2-1,NA,TRBV5-1,ASSFPLAGHFEQF
TRBJ2-1,NA,TRBV19,ASTGETYNEQF
TRBJ1-5,few,TRBV19,ASRRTRGGQPQH
TRBJ2-2,few,TRBV29-1,SVMKREVEDTGELF
TRBJ2-1,NA,TRBV5-6,ASSRQYNEQF
TRBJ2-1,NA,TRBV7-8,ASSSPRDSLNHEQF
TRBJ2-7,NA,TRBV29-1,SVAPGHDYEQY
TRBJ1-1,many,TRBV29-1,SVVAGGVEAF
TRBJ1-2,NA,TRBV20-1,SATGQGDGYT
TRBJ2-3,NA,TRBV7-8,ASSSASGSGLLDTQY
TRBJ1-1,NA,TRBV7-6,ASSLGAGGGTEAF
TRBJ1-6,few,TRBV12-3/TRBV12-4,ASSLGSHSDSPLH
TRBJ2-3,NA,TRBV29-1,SVAGGRARTDTQY
TRBJ2-1,few,TRBV7-9,ASSPPSSNEQF